This T cell receptor beta chain was obtained from a study of human T cells and chemical hapten exposure. This clonotype has at least ten counts. Noted time point: patch test 3, about 24 weeks after DPC sensitization. Treatment defined: therapeutic diphenylcyclopropenone sensitization with weekly scalp DPC. CDR1 is SGHAT and CDR2 is FQNNGV in the germline V gene. The length of the CDR3 is 19 residues. Trimming took 5 bases from V and 6 from J; bases not matched to a gene: 16. As handled by the study authors: TCRs per sample had a median of roughly 96,000 and ranged from about 23,224 to 690,600. TCRdb recomputed calls from the RACE reads with MiXCR, one row per CDR3 protein. The V and J calls shown here were made by TCRdb, not taken from the authors' results. The data contain roughly 90,000 distinct CDR3 sequences, 11% of them singletons.

This sequence joins TRBV11-2 and TRBJ2-2; TRBD2 aligns across 12 bases. This receptor was obtained from a woman younger than 45 with alopecia areata. Some clones in this sample may be carry-over from other donors' samples. The material sequenced was whole blood, taken in connection with sensitization to the hapten diphenylcyclopropenone (DPC). CDR3 in DNA: TGTGCCAGCAGCCCCATCTGGGGGCTAGCGGGAGGGCTGGCCGGGGAGCTGTTTTTT. Translating it yields CASSPIWGLAGGLAGELFF.